This T cell receptor (beta chain) was sequenced during a study of CD8 T cells in Susac syndrome. Study summary: Patients with Susac syndrome, at blood draw, were therapy-naive, on corticosteroids, or on intravenous immunoglobulin alone.

Random hexamers primed reverse transcription of about 0.45 to 1 ug RNA. A multiplex approach, immunoSEQ multiplex PCR, amplified TCR beta CDR3 across 54 Vbeta and 13 Jbeta. Each CDR3 protein gets one entry after TCRdb re-called the immunoSEQ multiplex PCR reads with MiXCR. The table has 75,000 to 100,000 distinct CDR3 sequences, around 93% seen once; the top ten hold 0.46%. The CDR3 is 15 residues long. Germline loops: CDR1 DFQATT, CDR2 SNEGSKA (reference sequence). Trimming cost V 3 bases and J 3 bases; bases outside gene matches: 7. This rearrangement joins TRBV20-1 to TRBJ2-7; 11 nucleotides line up with TRBD2. The origin of this receptor is a human donor with Susac syndrome. The sequenced sample was CD8+ T cells from PBMCs. CDR3 DNA: TGCAGTGCTAGTTCCCTGACTAGCGGGATCTACGAGCAGTACTTC. This codes for CSASSLTSGIYEQYF.